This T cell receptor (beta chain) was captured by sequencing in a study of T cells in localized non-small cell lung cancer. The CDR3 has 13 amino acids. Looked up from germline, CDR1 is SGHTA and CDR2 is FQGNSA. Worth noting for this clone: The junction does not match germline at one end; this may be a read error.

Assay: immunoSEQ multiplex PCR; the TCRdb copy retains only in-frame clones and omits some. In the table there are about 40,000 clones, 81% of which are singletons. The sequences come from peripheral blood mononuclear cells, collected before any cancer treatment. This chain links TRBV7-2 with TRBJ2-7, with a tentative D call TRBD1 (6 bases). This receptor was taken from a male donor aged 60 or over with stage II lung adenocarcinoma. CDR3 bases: TGTGCCAGCAGCCTAGGACAGTCCTCCGAGCAGTACTTC. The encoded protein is CASSLGQSSEQYF.